A selection of T cell receptor beta chains follows, all from one sample in a study of blood T cell repertoires in COVID-19. Assay: immunoSEQ multiplex PCR; the TCRdb copy retains only in-frame clones and omits some. This repertoire shows some 50,000 clones, approximately 85% found once; its top ten account for 15% to 19%. What was sequenced was peripheral blood. The receptors stem from a human donor in a cohort sampled during active COVID-19. The donor label of this sample is uncertain. Each CDR3 is given with its conserved first and last residue. D genes are given only for firm matches. Clone size, where shown, is once, few, many, or a class for clones that have expanded.

CASSSWTGRDSPLHF,TGTGCCAGCAGCTCCTGGACAGGGCGAGATTCACCCCTCCACTTT,TRBV5-4,few,TRBD1,TRBJ1-6
CATSDSQVVMNEQFF,TGTGCCACCAGTGATTCGCAGGTAGTTATGAATGAGCAGTTCTTC,TRBV24-1,once,NA,TRBJ2-1
CASTRGQRGSTGELFF,TGTGCCAGCACCCGAGGCCAGCGGGGAAGCACCGGGGAGCTGTTTTTT,TRBV5-4,NA,TRBD2,TRBJ2-2
CASSQAGTGGNEQFF,TGCGCCAGCAGCCAAGCCGGGACAGGGGGCAATGAGCAGTTCTTC,TRBV4-1,NA,TRBD1,TRBJ2-1
CASNGDRPSSGDYGYTF,TGTGCCAGCAATGGGGACAGGCCGAGTAGTGGCGACTATGGCTACACCTTC,TRBV5-4,NA,TRBD1,TRBJ1-2
CASSLGPGQNTNSPLHF,TGTGCCAGCAGCTTGGGGCCGGGACAGAACACCAATTCACCCCTCCACTTT,TRBV11-2,NA,TRBD1,TRBJ1-6
CASSQEGGGLSYGYTF,TGTGCCAGCAGCCAAGAAGGTGGGGGACTATCCTATGGCTACACCTTC,TRBV4-2,NA,NA,TRBJ1-2
CASSQQAQETQYF,TGTGCCAGCAGTCAACAGGCCCAAGAGACCCAGTACTTC,TRBV4-2,NA,NA,TRBJ2-5
CASLDGSSYNEQFF,TGCGCCAGCCTGGACGGGAGCTCCTACAATGAGCAGTTCTTC,TRBV5-1,NA,NA,TRBJ2-1
CASSLAWGGEFF,TGTGCCAGCAGCTTAGCGTGGGGCGGAGAGTTCTTC,TRBV7-2,NA,NA,TRBJ2-1
CASRNRGRRQETQYF,TGTGCCAGCAGGAACAGGGGGCGCAGGCAAGAGACCCAGTACTTC,TRBV7-2,NA,TRBD1,TRBJ2-5
CASSQGANTEAFF,TGTGCCAGCAGTCAGGGGGCGAACACTGAAGCTTTCTTT,TRBV25-1,NA,TRBD1,TRBJ1-1
CASMPGVGELFF,TGTGCCAGCATGCCAGGGGTCGGGGAGCTGTTTTTT,TRBV2,NA,NA,TRBJ2-2
CASSPGRSLGGETQYF,TGTGCCAGCAGCCCTGGACGCTCCCTGGGGGGAGAGACCCAGTACTTC,TRBV5-4,NA,NA,TRBJ2-5
CASRRQGSTEAFF,TGTGCCAGCAGACGACAGGGGAGCACTGAAGCTTTCTTT,TRBV7-2,NA,TRBD1,TRBJ1-1
CASSPESLGANEQFF,TGCGCCAGCAGCCCGGAATCTTTAGGGGCCAATGAGCAGTTCTTC,TRBV5-1,NA,NA,TRBJ2-1
CASSWQIYQPQHF,TGTGCCAGCAGTTGGCAGATTTATCAGCCCCAGCATTTT,TRBV27,once,NA,TRBJ1-5
CASIRDSGLYEQYF,TGTGCCAGCATCCGGGACTCCGGTCTCTACGAGCAGTACTTC,TRBV6-6,NA,NA,TRBJ2-7
CASSARSSLDYNEQFF,TGTGCCAGCAGCGCCAGGTCGAGTCTGGACTACAATGAGCAGTTCTTC,TRBV9,NA,NA,TRBJ2-1
CASSLIQDSPLHF,TGTGCCAGCAGTTTAATACAGGATTCACCCCTCCACTTT,TRBV28,NA,NA,TRBJ1-6
CASSGTRTGELFF,TGTGCCAGCAGCGGGACACGCACCGGGGAGCTGTTTTTT,TRBV11-3,NA,NA,TRBJ2-2
CASSGQGAGDEQFF,TGTGCCAGCTCCGGACAGGGGGCAGGGGATGAGCAGTTCTTC,TRBV27,NA,TRBD1,TRBJ2-1
CASSPRGLNTEAFF,TGTGCCAGCTCACCAAGGGGGCTGAACACTGAAGCTTTCTTT,TRBV18,NA,TRBD1,TRBJ1-1
CASSVSGTGGTGELFF,TGTGCCAGCAGCGTTAGTGGGACAGGGGGCACCGGGGAGCTGTTTTTT,TRBV9,NA,TRBD1,TRBJ2-2
CASSPKALLSSGANVLTF,TGTGCCAGCAGCCCTAAAGCCTTATTGAGCTCTGGGGCCAACGTCCTGACTTTC,TRBV7-8,NA,NA,TRBJ2-6
CASSQQANTEAFF,TGTGCCAGCAGCCAACAGGCGAACACTGAAGCTTTCTTT,TRBV6-6,NA,NA,TRBJ1-1
CASSYGQGQAFF,TGTGCCAGCAGTTACGGACAGGGCCAAGCTTTCTTT,TRBV6-5,NA,TRBD1,TRBJ1-1
CASSITGSYEQYF,TGTGCCAGTAGTATAACAGGCTCCTACGAGCAGTACTTC,TRBV19,NA,NA,TRBJ2-7
CASSLRQSMSSYNSPLHF,TGTGCCAGCAGTCTCCGACAGAGCATGAGCTCCTATAATTCACCCCTCCACTTT,TRBV2,NA,NA,TRBJ1-6
CASGGTSGDEQFF,TGTGCCAGCGGCGGGACTAGCGGGGATGAGCAGTTCTTC,TRBV2,NA,TRBD2,TRBJ2-1
CASSPAYEQYF,TGTGCCAGCAGCCCCGCGTACGAGCAGTACTTC,TRBV5-5,NA,NA,TRBJ2-7
CAISELLGQGGTGELFF,TGTGCCATCAGTGAACTATTGGGGCAGGGCGGCACCGGGGAGCTGTTTTTT,TRBV10-3,NA,NA,TRBJ2-2
CASRGWGTGDEKLFF,TGTGCCAGCAGGGGCTGGGGGACAGGGGATGAAAAACTGTTTTTT,TRBV27,NA,TRBD1,TRBJ1-4
CASSQGTRAETQYF,TGCGCCAGCAGCCAAGGGACTAGGGCAGAGACCCAGTACTTC,TRBV4-3,NA,TRBD2,TRBJ2-5
CASSEERGGQFF,TGTGCCAGCAGTGAAGAGAGGGGAGGGCAGTTCTTC,TRBV2,few,NA,TRBJ2-1
CASSLGQGLGTDTQYF,TGCGCCAGCAGCTTGGGACAGGGCTTGGGCACAGATACGCAGTATTTT,TRBV5-1,NA,TRBD1,TRBJ2-3
CASTRTGGVEKLFF,TGTGCCAGCACCAGGACAGGGGGCGTTGAAAAACTGTTTTTT,TRBV27,NA,TRBD1,TRBJ1-4
CASSQEAGAETQYF,TGTGCCAGCAGCCAAGAAGCGGGGGCGGAGACCCAGTACTTC,TRBV3-1/TRBV3-2,NA,TRBD2,TRBJ2-5
CASSQVTSGGIRYHNEQFF,TGCGCCAGCAGCCAAGTGACTAGCGGGGGAATTCGGTACCACAATGAGCAGTTCTTC,TRBV4-1,NA,TRBD2,TRBJ2-1
CASSLALMWGRGAYEQYF,TGTGCCAGCAGCTTGGCCCTAATGTGGGGCAGGGGGGCCTACGAGCAGTACTTC,TRBV5-6,NA,NA,TRBJ2-7
CASSLVWSSRETQYF,TGTGCCAGCAGCTTAGTTTGGTCTAGCCGGGAGACCCAGTACTTC,TRBV7-2,NA,NA,TRBJ2-5
CASRSVGDIQYF,TGTGCCAGCCGGTCGGTAGGAGACATTCAGTACTTC,TRBV2,few,NA,TRBJ2-4
CASSITQGQETQYF,TGTGCCAGCAGCATAACACAGGGCCAAGAGACCCAGTACTTC,TRBV5-4,NA,NA,TRBJ2-5
CASSVAGGLTDTQYF,TGTGCCAGCAGCGTAGCGGGGGGGCTCACAGATACGCAGTATTTT,TRBV9,few,TRBD2,TRBJ2-3
CASSQLTGELFF,TGTGCCAGCAGCCAACTCACCGGGGAGCTGTTTTTT,TRBV11-2,NA,NA,TRBJ2-2
CSVEGQGGTEAFF,TGCAGCGTTGAGGGGCAGGGTGGGACTGAAGCTTTCTTT,TRBV29-1,NA,NA,TRBJ1-1
CASSRGTEAFF,TGTGCCAGCAGTCGGGGCACTGAAGCTTTCTTT,TRBV6-5,NA,NA,TRBJ1-1
CASSENRGGEAFF,TGTGCCAGCAGTGAAAACAGGGGGGGCGAAGCTTTCTTT,TRBV2,NA,TRBD1,TRBJ1-1